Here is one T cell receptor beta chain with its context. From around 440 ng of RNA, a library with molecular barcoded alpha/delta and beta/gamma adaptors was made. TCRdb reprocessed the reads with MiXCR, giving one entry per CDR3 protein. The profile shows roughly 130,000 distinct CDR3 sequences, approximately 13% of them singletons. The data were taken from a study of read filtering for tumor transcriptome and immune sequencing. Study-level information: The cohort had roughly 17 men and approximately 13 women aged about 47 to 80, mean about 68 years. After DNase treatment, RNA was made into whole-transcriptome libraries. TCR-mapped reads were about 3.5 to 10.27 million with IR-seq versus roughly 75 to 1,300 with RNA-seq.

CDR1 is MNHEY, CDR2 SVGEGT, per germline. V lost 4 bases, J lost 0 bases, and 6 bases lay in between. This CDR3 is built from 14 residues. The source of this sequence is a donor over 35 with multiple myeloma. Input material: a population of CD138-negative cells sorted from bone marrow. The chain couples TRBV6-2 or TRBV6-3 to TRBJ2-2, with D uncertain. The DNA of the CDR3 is TGTGCCAGCAGTTTAAATACGAACACCGGGGAGCTGTTTTTT. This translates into CASSLNTNTGELFF.